The rows below give T cell receptor beta chains drawn from one sample of a study of blood T cell repertoires in COVID-19. This table comes from immunoSEQ multiplex PCR, and its TCRdb copy is limited to in-frame clones, with some not included. The sample includes over 25,000 clones, around nine tenths seen only once; the top ten take 7.5% to 8.5%. The sequenced material came from peripheral blood. These receptors all stem from a man aged 65 to 85 with active or convalescent COVID-19. The CDR3 runs from the conserved cysteine through the conserved F or W. Each record gives: V gene, J gene, clone size, D gene, CDR3 DNA, CDR3 protein. A D gene is named only where the DNA matches it firmly. Clone size is stated in some rows and not others, as once, few, many or a class when expanded.

>TRBV29-1|TRBJ2-5|NA|TRBD2
TGCAGCGCCTTTGGGGGGGGTGGAGAGACCCAGTACTTC
CSAFGGGGETQYF
>TRBV13|TRBJ1-5|NA|NA
TGTGCCAGCAGCTTAGGCCCCGATCAGCCCCAGCATTTT
CASSLGPDQPQHF
>TRBV30|TRBJ1-2|NA|TRBD1
TGTGCCTGGAGTCCAGGGGGCGCCCAGGGTGGCTACACCTTC
CAWSPGGAQGGYTF
>TRBV6-5|TRBJ1-1|NA|TRBD1
TGTGCCAGCAGACAGGGGCCCGGGAACACTGAAGCTTTCTTT
CASRQGPGNTEAFF
>TRBV4-3|TRBJ2-3|NA|TRBD2
TGCGCCAGCAGCCAAGGGGGCGGGAGAGCCTATAGCACAGATACGCAGTATTTT
CASSQGGGRAYSTDTQYF
>TRBV20-1|TRBJ1-1|NA|NA
TGCGCCGACGGTAGCGGCACTGAAGCTTTCTTT
CADGSGTEAFF
>TRBV19|TRBJ2-1|NA|NA
TGTGCCAGTAGTCCCCAGACAGGATACAATGAGCAGTTCTTC
CASSPQTGYNEQFF
>TRBV2|TRBJ1-5|NA|NA
TGTGCCAGCACCCGAACCGGGTATGACGTCCAGCCCCAGCATTTT
CASTRTGYDVQPQHF
>TRBV15|TRBJ2-1|NA|TRBD2
TGTGCCACCCGCGGGGGGGAGGACAATGAGCAGTTCTTC
CATRGGEDNEQFF
>TRBV6-2/TRBV6-3|TRBJ2-1|NA|NA
TGTGCCAGCAGTTATGGTCCCCGGGCAGGGCGTGGTGCCTACAATGAGCAGTTCTTC
CASSYGPRAGRGAYNEQFF
>TRBV5-4|TRBJ2-7|NA|NA
TGTGCCAGCAGCACCGGGGTCGCCAGGGGTTTTAGCTACGAGCAGTACTTC
CASSTGVARGFSYEQYF
>TRBV7-2|TRBJ1-1|NA|NA
TGTGCCAGCAGCTTGGGAGGGGCTTCGAACACTGAAGCTTTCTTT
CASSLGGASNTEAFF
>TRBV6-5|TRBJ1-5|NA|NA
TGTGCCAGCAGCGCCATGAGGAGCAATCAGCCCCAGCATTTT
CASSAMRSNQPQHF
>TRBV2|TRBJ1-2|NA|TRBD1
TGTGCCAGCAGTGAAGCGCTCTGGACAGGGGGTGGCTACACCTTC
CASSEALWTGGGYTF
>TRBV5-1|TRBJ1-1|NA|TRBD1
TGCGCCAGCAGCTTGTATACGGGACAGGGGAAAACTGAAGCTTTCTTT
CASSLYTGQGKTEAFF
>TRBV5-6|TRBJ2-5|NA|TRBD2
TGTGCCAGCAGCTTCGACTCTAGCGGGAGTTCGCGGGAGACCCAGTACTTC
CASSFDSSGSSRETQYF
>TRBV14|TRBJ2-2|NA|TRBD2
TGTGCCAGCAGCCAAATAGCGGGGGGGGAGCTGTTTTTT
CASSQIAGGELFF
>TRBV6-2/TRBV6-3|TRBJ2-7|few|NA
TGTGCCAGCAGTTACGAGGACAACTACGAGCAGTACTTC
CASSYEDNYEQYF
>TRBV15|TRBJ1-1|NA|TRBD1
TGTGCCACCAGCAGAGACCGACAGGGTCGGGATGAAGCTTTCTTT
CATSRDRQGRDEAFF
>TRBV7-3|TRBJ1-2|few|NA
TGTGCCAGCAGCTTAAGCGGTCAGAAAGGCTACACCTTC
CASSLSGQKGYTF
>TRBV5-4|TRBJ1-4|NA|NA
TGTGCCAGCAGCTTGGGGGGGGGTTTAAATGAAAAACTGTTTTTT
CASSLGGGLNEKLFF
>TRBV24-1|TRBJ2-1|NA|NA
TGTGCCACCAGCGCGTCCAATGAGCAGTTCTTC
CATSASNEQFF
>TRBV24-1|TRBJ1-2|NA|NA
TGTGCCACCAGTGACGGACACTCGATTGATGGCTACACCTTC
CATSDGHSIDGYTF
>TRBV18|TRBJ2-5|NA|NA
TGTGCCAGCTCCTCTGACCAAGAGACCCAGTACTTC
CASSSDQETQYF
>TRBV6-2/TRBV6-3|TRBJ1-1|NA|TRBD1
TGTGCCAGCAGTTACTCGAATCAGGGGGCTGAAGCTTTCTTT
CASSYSNQGAEAFF
>TRBV19|TRBJ1-5|NA|TRBD1
TGTGCCAGCCGGGACAGTTATAGCAATCAGCCCCAGCATTTT
CASRDSYSNQPQHF
>TRBV5-1|TRBJ1-1|few|NA
TGCGCCAGCAGCTCTGGACTGATCAACACTGAAGCTTTCTTT
CASSSGLINTEAFF
>TRBV7-8|TRBJ2-1|few|NA
TGTGCCAGCAGCTTATCCGAGGGATACAATGAGCAGTTCTTC
CASSLSEGYNEQFF
>TRBV11-2|TRBJ2-5|NA|NA
TGTGCCAGCAGCAATGGCAGGGGAAGGGGAGAAGAGACCCAGTACTTC
CASSNGRGRGEETQYF
>TRBV5-1|TRBJ2-1|NA|TRBD2
TGCGCCAGCAGCTTGGATACTAGCGGGAGGGGGCACACTCAGCAGTTCTTC
CASSLDTSGRGHTQQFF
>TRBV4-3|TRBJ2-1|NA|TRBD1
TGCGCCAGCAGCAAAGACAGGGGTTCGTCGATCAATGAGCAGTTCTTC
CASSKDRGSSINEQFF
>TRBV11-2|TRBJ2-2|few|TRBD2
TGTGCCAGCCGCGGGGGGGTGCCCACCGGGGAGCTGTTTTTT
CASRGGVPTGELFF
>TRBV15|TRBJ2-6|few|NA
TGTGCCACCAGCAGGGGCAGCTCTGGGGCCAACGTCCTGACTTTC
CATSRGSSGANVLTF
>TRBV19|TRBJ2-2|NA|TRBD1
TGTGCCAGTAGTATCGGACAGGGTGGGCGTACCGGGGAGCTGTTTTTT
CASSIGQGGRTGELFF
>TRBV11-2|TRBJ1-1|NA|NA
TGTGCCAGCAGCCCTTACGGAGAGGTTTACACTGAAGCTTTCTTT
CASSPYGEVYTEAFF
>TRBV7-9|TRBJ1-4|NA|TRBD1
TGTGCCAGTGCGGTCGGGACAGGCGAAAAACTGTTTTTT
CASAVGTGEKLFF
>TRBV7-8|TRBJ2-3|once|NA
TGTGCCAGCAGCCCAAGCACAGATACGCAGTATTTT
CASSPSTDTQYF
>TRBV5-4|TRBJ2-1|NA|TRBD2
TGTGCCAGCAGCCCGAGGTCTAGCGGGTTGTTCGATGAGCAGTTCTTC
CASSPRSSGLFDEQFF
>TRBV7-9|TRBJ2-2|NA|TRBD1
TGTGCCAGCAGCTCTGGGGACAGGGCGCCAATTCTTCGACGGGAGCTGTTTTTT
CASSSGDRAPILRRELFF
>TRBV5-4|TRBJ1-2|NA|TRBD1
TGTGCCAGCAGCTTAGACGACAGGGGAGGCGGCTACACCTTC
CASSLDDRGGGYTF
>TRBV5-1|TRBJ1-1|NA|NA
TGCGCCAGCAGCTTGGTTTCAGGGTTGGGCACTGAAGCTTTCTTT
CASSLVSGLGTEAFF
>TRBV5-1|TRBJ1-1|NA|NA
TGCGCCAGCAGCAGCGGGGCGGACACTGAAGCTTTCTTT
CASSSGADTEAFF
>TRBV6-1|TRBJ1-2|NA|NA
TGTGCCAGCAGTGAACTCCACTGGAGCTATGGCTACACCTTC
CASSELHWSYGYTF